This is a list of T cell receptor beta chains from one sample in a study of post-analysis software for immune sequencing data. TCRdb reprocessed the PCR reads with MiXCR, giving one entry per CDR3 protein. The sample has hundreds of thousands of distinct CDR3 sequences, approximately 53% seen once. The sample comprised blood. These receptors all stem from a girl between 5 and 17 years old with multiple sclerosis. Both conserved end residues are part of each CDR3. The D gene is left open where the match is weak. Size tells how often a clone was seen (once, few, many) or the class of an expanded clone, and some rows leave it out.

j_call: TRBJ2-5
d_call: TRBD2
v_call: TRBV18
clone_size: few
cdr3_aa: CASSPSLAGEGTQYF
cdr3_nt: TGTGCCAGCTCACCATCGCTAGCGGGAGAGGGGACCCAGTACTTC

j_call: TRBJ1-2
d_call: -
v_call: TRBV4-1
clone_size: -
cdr3_aa: CASSQDRGASYGYTF
cdr3_nt: TGCGCCAGCAGCCAAGATAGAGGGGCAAGCTATGGCTACACCTTC

j_call: TRBJ2-5
d_call: TRBD2
v_call: TRBV5-1
clone_size: -
cdr3_aa: CASSRYGTSGSGETQYF
cdr3_nt: TGCGCCAGCAGCCGCTACGGGACTAGCGGGAGCGGGGAGACCCAGTACTTC

j_call: TRBJ2-3
d_call: -
v_call: TRBV10-3
clone_size: -
cdr3_aa: CAISESYLLAGTDTQYF
cdr3_nt: TGTGCCATCAGTGAGTCGTATCTGCTAGCTGGCACAGATACGCAGTATTTT

j_call: TRBJ2-7
d_call: TRBD1
v_call: TRBV5-1
clone_size: few
cdr3_aa: CASSLVGQGVEEQYF
cdr3_nt: TGCGCCAGCAGCTTGGTTGGACAGGGGGTGGAGGAGCAGTACTTC

j_call: TRBJ1-5
d_call: TRBD1
v_call: TRBV6-1
clone_size: -
cdr3_aa: CASSERDSPRGGQHF
cdr3_nt: TGTGCCAGCAGTGAAAGGGACAGCCCCAGGGGGGGCCAGCATTTT

j_call: TRBJ2-1
d_call: -
v_call: TRBV6-1
clone_size: -
cdr3_aa: CASSEMGRGGNEQFF
cdr3_nt: TGTGCCAGCAGTGAGATGGGACGGGGAGGTAATGAGCAGTTCTTC

j_call: TRBJ2-3
d_call: -
v_call: TRBV14
clone_size: -
cdr3_aa: CASSQRTGPSTDTQYF
cdr3_nt: TGTGCCAGCAGCCAACGTACCGGACCGAGCACAGATACGCAGTATTTT

j_call: TRBJ2-5
d_call: -
v_call: TRBV6-1
clone_size: few
cdr3_aa: CASSENRATRNRETQYF
cdr3_nt: TGTGCCAGCAGTGAGAACAGGGCCACCAGAAACAGAGAGACCCAGTACTTC

j_call: TRBJ1-4
d_call: -
v_call: TRBV27
clone_size: once
cdr3_aa: CASSRLTGVSATNEKLFF
cdr3_nt: TGTGCCAGCAGTAGATTGACAGGCGTCTCTGCAACTAATGAAAAACTGTTTTTT

j_call: TRBJ2-1
d_call: -
v_call: TRBV24-1
clone_size: -
cdr3_aa: CATSESKGLYNEQFF
cdr3_nt: TGTGCCACCAGTGAAAGTAAAGGGCTCTACAATGAGCAGTTCTTC

j_call: TRBJ2-5
d_call: -
v_call: TRBV15
clone_size: few
cdr3_aa: CATSSLQDRQETQYF
cdr3_nt: TGTGCCACCAGCAGCCTACAGGACCGGCAGGAGACCCAGTACTTC

j_call: TRBJ1-1
d_call: TRBD1
v_call: TRBV5-1
clone_size: -
cdr3_aa: CASSLGAGGGTRAEAFF
cdr3_nt: TGCGCCAGCAGCTTGGGGGCAGGGGGTGGTACCCGGGCTGAAGCTTTCTTT

j_call: TRBJ2-3
d_call: TRBD2
v_call: TRBV3-1
clone_size: few
cdr3_aa: CASSQYRTSGTDTQYF
cdr3_nt: TGTGCCAGCAGCCAATACCGGACTAGCGGCACAGATACGCAGTATTTT

j_call: TRBJ2-3
d_call: -
v_call: TRBV7-2
clone_size: few
cdr3_aa: CASSFSWLLDTQYF
cdr3_nt: TGTGCCAGCAGTTTTTCATGGCTATTAGATACGCAGTATTTT

j_call: TRBJ1-5
d_call: TRBD1
v_call: TRBV10-3
clone_size: -
cdr3_aa: CATWDRDQPQHF
cdr3_nt: TGTGCCACATGGGACAGGGATCAGCCCCAGCATTTT

j_call: TRBJ2-1
d_call: -
v_call: TRBV30
clone_size: -
cdr3_aa: CAWSVISSYNEQFF
cdr3_nt: TGTGCCTGGAGTGTAATAAGCTCCTACAATGAGCAGTTCTTC

j_call: TRBJ2-7
d_call: TRBD2
v_call: TRBV7-9
clone_size: few
cdr3_aa: CASSQGRTSPYEQYF
cdr3_nt: TGTGCCAGCAGCCAGGGGAGGACTAGCCCGTACGAGCAGTACTTC